The sequence of this T cell receptor beta chain was determined in a study of shared clonotypes between healthy human individuals. Only CD45RO-negative cells positively selected for CCR7 counted as naive CD8 cells, so terminally differentiated effector memory CD45RA+ cells were excluded. In regard to this clone: The antigen is not known.

The germline V gene encodes CDR1 SGHAT and CDR2 FQNNGV. The CDR3 totals 14 residues. V gave up 1 base and J gave up 4 bases; unmatched junction bases: 0. Template for every sorted-subset replicate PCR totaled 200 to 250 ng DNA, 25,000 to 30,000 T cell genomes. TCRdb's table, derived via immunoSEQ multiplex PCR, lists solely in-frame clones and lacks some. This table has about 2.2 million clones, just over 90% appearing once. General study results and limits: Richness estimates generally favored naive over memory subsets.

The chain links TRBV11-2 to TRBJ2-3; 9 nucleotides line up with TRBD2. The clonotype was recovered from a man aged 18 to 30 in good health. Some clones in this sample may be carry-over from other donors' samples. Sequenced sample: naive CD8+ T cells from PBMCs. CDR3 region: CASSLGLAADTQYF. The CDR3 nucleotides are TGTGCCAGCAGCTTAGGACTAGCGGCAGATACGCAGTATTTT. The full variable domain, in which reference TRBV11-2 and TRBJ2-3 provide the parts outside the CDR3, is EAGVAQSPRYKIIEKRQSVAFWCNPISGHATLYWYQQILGQGPKLLIQFQNNGVVDDSQLPKDRFSAERLKGVDSTLKIQPAKLEDSAVYLCASSLGLAADTQYFGPGTRLTVL.